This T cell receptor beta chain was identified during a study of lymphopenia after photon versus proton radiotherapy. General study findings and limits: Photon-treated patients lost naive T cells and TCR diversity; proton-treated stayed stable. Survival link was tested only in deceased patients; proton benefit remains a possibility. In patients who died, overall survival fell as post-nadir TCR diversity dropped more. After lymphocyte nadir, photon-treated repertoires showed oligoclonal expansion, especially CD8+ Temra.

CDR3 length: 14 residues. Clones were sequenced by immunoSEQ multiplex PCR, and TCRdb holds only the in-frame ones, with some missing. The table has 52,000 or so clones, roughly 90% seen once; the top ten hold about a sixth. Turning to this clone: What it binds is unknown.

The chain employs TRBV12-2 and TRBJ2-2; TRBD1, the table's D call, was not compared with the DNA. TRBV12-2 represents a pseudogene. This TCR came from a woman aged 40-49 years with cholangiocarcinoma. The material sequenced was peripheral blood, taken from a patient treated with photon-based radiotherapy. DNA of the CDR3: TGTGCAAGTCGCTTGGGCCTCAACGCCGGGGAGCTGTTTTTT. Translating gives CASRLGLNAGELFF.